The 4 T cell receptor beta chains below come from one sample, sequenced in a study of CD4+ T cells in melanoma. The assay was immunoSEQ multiplex PCR, and TCRdb's table has in-frame clones only and misses some. The top ten clones hold about 5% of a sample with approximately 20,000 clones, 83% of them seen once. The source material was cells from a culture (not recorded whether cultured in vitro). These TCRs come from a human donor with melanoma.

Only a few counts were recorded for this clone. The genes are TRBV9 and TRBJ2-7; 12 bases line up with TRBD1. The CDR3 is 21 amino acids. Germline V CDR1 and CDR2: SGDLS, YYNGEE. With V trimmed by 0 bases and J by 4 bases, 20 bases remained unmatched. The CDR3 nucleotides read TGTGCCAGCAGCGTAGAAGGGTCCCGGGACAGGGGGCCGTTTGGCGTGTACGAGCAGTACTTC. Translated, it gives CASSVEGSRDRGPFGVYEQYF. The full variable domain, with the rest looked up from reference TRBV9 and TRBJ2-7, is DSGVTQTPKHLITATGQRVTLRCSPRSGDLSVYWYQQSLDQGLQFLIQYYNGEERAKGNILERFSAQQFPDLHSELNLSSLELGDSALYFCASSVEGSRDRGPFGVYEQYFGPGTRLTVT.

This chain links TRBV6-5 with TRBJ1-1; a possible D gene is TRBD1 (5 bases). Trimming took 5 bases from V and 9 from J, leaving 16 bases between them. Germline loops: CDR1 MNHEY, CDR2 SVGAGI. This CDR3 spans 13 amino acids. CDR3 nucleotides: TGTGCCAGCAGTGAACTGACAGAACTTAAAGCTTTCTTT. Residues: CASSELTELKAFF.

The J gene is TRBJ1-1, the V gene TRBV11-2; D may be TRBD1 (6 bases). The V and J ends lost 1 base and 11 bases respectively, with 14 bases between them. The CDR3 contains 13 residues. Germline V gene data show CDR1 as SGHAT and CDR2 as FQNNGV. CDR3: CASSLVPGTLAFF. The DNA of the CDR3 is TGTGCCAGCAGCTTAGTGCCAGGGACACTCGCTTTCTTT.

The V gene is TRBV18, the J gene TRBJ1-4; D is unresolved. CDR1 and CDR2 (germline): KGHSH, LQKENI. CDR3 size: 13 residues. Trimming stripped 6 bases from V and 8 bases from J, with 13 bases between. In DNA form, the CDR3 reads TGTGCCAGCTCTCGAGGCGTGGGGGAAAAACTGTTTTTT. Amino acid sequence: CASSRGVGEKLFF.